The entry below describes one T cell receptor (beta chain). Its target is unknown. The data originate from a study of prognosis after radiotherapy for stage I lung cancer. Study context: Some 14 of the patients were found to have newly diagnosed primary stage I lung tumors, and four or five were living with oligometastatic NSCLC after surgical resection of the primary tumor.

CT and PET/CT showed node-negative disease in all patients, who had no prior chemotherapy, radiotherapy or other malignancies. The CDR3 is 13 amino acids. V was clipped by 0 bases and J by 4 bases, with 7 bases between them. Germline CDR1 reads SGHNT; CDR2 reads YYREEE (reference sequence). General observations from the study: Lower values of Shannon entropy after stereotactic body radiation therapy were seen in patients who developed distant metastases.

Amplification of TCR beta CDR3 from genomic DNA used two-round multiplex PCR. Each TRBV and TRBJ gene had its own primer in the first PCR round. In the second PCR round, amplification relied on universal primers. Via MiXCR, TCRdb re-called the multiplex PCR reads, giving one row per CDR3 protein. In the table there are over 14,000 distinct CDR3 sequences, over 25% of which are singletons. The clonotype originates from a donor aged 50 or older with non-small cell lung cancer. The V and J genes are TRBV5-4 and TRBJ1-2; the D is unclear. Sequencing was performed on PBMCs, taken before or after stereotactic body radiation therapy (not recorded which). The CDR3 spells CASSLDGLYGYTF. CDR3 bases: TGTGCCAGCAGCTTGGATGGGCTCTATGGCTACACCTTC. The full variable domain, completed using reference TRBV5-4 and TRBJ1-2, is ETGVTQSPTHLIKTRGQQVTLRCSSQSGHNTVSWYQQALGQGPQFIFQYYREEENGRGNFPPRFSGLQFPNYSSELNVNALELDDSALYLCASSLDGLYGYTFGSGTRLTVV.